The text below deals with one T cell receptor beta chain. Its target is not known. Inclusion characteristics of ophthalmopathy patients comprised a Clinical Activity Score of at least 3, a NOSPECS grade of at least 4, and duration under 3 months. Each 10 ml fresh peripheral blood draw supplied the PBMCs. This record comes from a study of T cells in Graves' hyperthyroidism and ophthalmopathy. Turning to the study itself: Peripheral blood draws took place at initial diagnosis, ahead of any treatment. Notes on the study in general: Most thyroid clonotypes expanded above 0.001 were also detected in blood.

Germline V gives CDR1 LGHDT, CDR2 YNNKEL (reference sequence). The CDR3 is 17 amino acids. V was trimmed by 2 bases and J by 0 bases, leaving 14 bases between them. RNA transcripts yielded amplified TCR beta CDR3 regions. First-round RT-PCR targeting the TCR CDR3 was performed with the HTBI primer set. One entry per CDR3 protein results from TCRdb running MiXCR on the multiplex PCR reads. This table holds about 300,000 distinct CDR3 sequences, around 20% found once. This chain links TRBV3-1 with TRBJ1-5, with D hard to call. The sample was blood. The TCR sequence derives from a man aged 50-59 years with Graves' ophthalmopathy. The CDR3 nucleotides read TGTGCCAGCAGCCAAACCCATTCCACGGCTAGCAATCAGCCCCAGCATTTT. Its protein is CASSQTHSTASNQPQHF. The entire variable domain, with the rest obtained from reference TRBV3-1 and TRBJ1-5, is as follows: DTAVSQTPKYLVTQMGNDKSIKCEQNLGHDTMYWYKQDSKKFLKIMFSYNNKELIINETVPNRFSPKSPDKAHLNLHINSLELGDSAVYFCASSQTHSTASNQPQHFGDGTRLSIL.